This T cell receptor (beta chain) was profiled in a study of cytomegalovirus exposure and HLA in healthy donors. The study, taken as a whole, reports: Reports indicated that the classifier achieved high specificity and sensitivity in diagnosing cytomegalovirus status.

TCRdb keeps only in-frame clones here, not all; method: immunoSEQ multiplex PCR. The sample has approximately 99,000 clones; roughly 95% are singletons. The CDR3 runs 16 residues. Germline V gives CDR1 SGHVS, CDR2 FNYEAQ. The V gene lost 4 bases and the J gene lost 4 bases, with 19 bases spanning the gap. As regards this clone: Its antigen is not known.

J is TRBJ1-2 and V is TRBV7-6; D remains ambiguous. This clonotype was sampled from a woman aged 18-35 years in good health and CMV-seronegative. The sample taken for sequencing was PBMCs. Here the CDR3 DNA reads TGTGCCAGCAGCTCTTATATGGGCGGGCTTCGCTATGGCTACACCTTC. Translation gives CASSSYMGGLRYGYTF.